The clone carrying this T cell receptor (beta chain) was observed a handful of times. As yet, its antigen is unknown. The CDR3 end shows no conserved phenylalanine or tryptophan, and so a read error is likely. It is unclear where the CDR3 begins or ends on the DNA, so no DNA is shown, and the CDR3 is as TCRdb lists it. These data originate in a study of T-cell memory formation after mild COVID-19. 5'RACE with constant-segment primers built TCRalpha and TCRbeta cDNA libraries with UMIs. A single record per CDR3 protein comes from TCRdb applying MiXCR to the 5' RACE reads. The sample has about 180,000 distinct CDR3 sequences, about a sixth seen once; the top ten hold 2% to 2.5%. Study-wide results and caveats: Prior to infection, memory already included some responding clones, suggesting cross-reactive memory joined. Clones shrinking from day 15 to 85 showed even CD4/CD8 mixes; later expanders tilted CD4+. Shrinking CD4+ clones were chiefly CM and EM; CD8+ ones were chiefly EMRA.

The sequence came from an adult woman who had mild COVID-19 (a few samples of this study predate the infection). Cell type and time point are not known. The sequencing input was PBMCs or a T cell subset sorted from them (not recorded which).

The CDR3 here is CASSTDRRTSGTLAG. This chain connects TRBV2 to TRBJ2-5; no check of the table's D call, TRBD2, against the DNA was made. CDR1 and CDR2 (germline): SNHLY, FYNNEI. Both ends counted, the CDR3 spans 15 residues.